The 6 T cell receptor beta chains reported below all come from one sample, sequenced in a study of vaccination and CD4 T cells after COVID-19. With the Oncomine TCR Beta short-read assay, DNA from cultured CD4+ T cells was sequenced. TCRdb ran MiXCR on the PCR reads and lists one entry per CDR3 protein. The sample consists of about 21,000 distinct CDR3 sequences, 46% of them appearing once. These receptors' targets are unknown. The time point: late sampling 161 to 241 days after vaccination in a few convalescent patients. Treatment of the sample: roughly 10-day PBMC culture with coronavirus spike peptide pools or control peptides (ViraFEST assay). Sequencing used CD4+ T cells from blood, cultured in vitro, obtained about 7 months after SARS-CoV-2 vaccination. These receptors all come from a human donor who had recovered from COVID-19.

In this sample, this clonotype is medium-sized. The J gene is TRBJ2-1, the V gene TRBV7-2; D is perhaps TRBD2 (5 bases). Germline V gene lookup returns CDR1 SGHTA and CDR2 FQGNSA. V was trimmed by 0 bases and J by 1 base, leaving 7 bases between them. This CDR3 has 15 residues. The CDR3 DNA sequence: TGTGCCAGCAGCTTAGCGGGAGTATCCTACAATGAGCAGTTCTTC. It encodes CASSLAGVSYNEQFF.

The chain joins TRBV4-1 to TRBJ1-1, with D unresolved. CDR1 is MGHRA, CDR2 YSYEKL, per germline. The CDR3 has 15 amino acids. Trimming stripped 1 base from V and 1 base from J, with 10 bases between. CDR3 DNA: TGCGCCAGCAGCCAAGTTCGGAGGGCGAACACTGAAGCTTTCTTT. Its translation is CASSQVRRANTEAFF.

The genes are TRBV7-3 and TRBJ2-1, with 9 bases lining up with TRBD1. With V trimmed by 5 bases and J by 7 bases, 15 bases remained unmatched. The CDR3 extends over 17 amino acids. The germline CDR1 and CDR2 sequences are SGHTA and FQGTGA. The CDR3, as DNA: TGTGCCAGCAGCCAAGCCCCCCCCGGGACAGGGTGGAATGAGCAGTTCTTC. Protein product: CASSQAPPGTGWNEQFF.

This chain connects TRBV19 to TRBJ2-7; 9 positions match TRBD2. From germline, CDR1 is LNHDA and CDR2 SQIVND (reference sequence). The CDR3 has 17 residues. J was trimmed by 3 bases and V by 5 bases; bases with no gene match: 14. CDR3 residues: CASSWRGPRTSDYEQYF. The CDR3 nucleotides are TGTGCCAGTAGTTGGAGGGGACCCCGGACTAGCGACTACGAGCAGTACTTC.

The rearrangement links TRBV20-1 to TRBJ2-7; a weak D match, TRBD1 (5 bases). This CDR3 contains 15 residues. V was clipped by 2 bases and J by 0 bases, with 14 bases between them. Germline-derived CDR1 and CDR2 are DFQATT and SNEGSKA (reference sequence). This chain's CDR3 is CSARIIQASSYEQYF. CDR3 nucleotides: TGCAGTGCTAGAATTATACAGGCGAGCTCCTACGAGCAGTACTTC.

The chain combines TRBV10-3 with TRBJ1-1, with unresolved D. This CDR3 spans 13 amino acids. The V end was cut by 3 bases, the J end by 7 bases, with 12 bases between. Germline CDR1 and CDR2: ENHRY and SYGVKD. CDR3 loop: CAISDYGPGEAFF. In nucleotides, the CDR3 is TGTGCCATCAGTGACTACGGGCCAGGTGAAGCTTTCTTT.